The next 12 T cell receptor beta chains were all read from a single sample in a study of control samples from healthy donors and cancer patients (dated by TCRdb to 2020 to 2021). The library was built by means of the immunoSEQ multiplex PCR assay. TCRdb took over this immuneACCESS table, retaining in-frame rearrangements with V and J assigned. Such tables are incomplete; in checked studies, under half of the missing clones stem from an unresolved V gene, and the remainder is unexplained. The sample contains over 65,000 clones, about 95% of them found a single time. The top ten constitute around 6.4% of the sample. The specimen was blood. These receptors were taken from a woman aged 40-49 years in good health.

V is TRBV5-1 and J is TRBJ2-5; 15 nucleotides align to TRBD2. CDR1 is SGHRS and CDR2 is YFSETQ in the germline V gene. The CDR3 totals 17 residues. J was trimmed by 4 bases and V by 0 bases; bases with no gene match: 4. In nucleotides, the CDR3 is TGCGCCAGCAGCTTGGGGACTAGCGGGAGGGCCGGAGAGACCCAGTACTTC. Translated: CASSLGTSGRAGETQYF.

V gene TRBV29-1 combines with J gene TRBJ1-1; no firm D call. In germline, CDR1 is SQVTM, CDR2 ANQGSEA. The CDR3 length is 14 residues. V lost 0 bases and J lost 8, with 16 bases in between. The CDR3 spells CSVEDPIRVQEAFF. CDR3 coding DNA: TGCAGCGTTGAAGACCCGATCCGGGTCCAGGAAGCTTTCTTT.

In regard to this clone: A read error may account for a junction end that differs from germline. The chain employs TRBV7-9 and TRBJ1-2, with D possibly matching TRBD1 (6 bases). The germline gives CDR1 SEHNR, CDR2 FQNEAQ (reference sequence). The CDR3 sequence is 12 residues long. The CDR3 loop is CASSPWANRAPF. The CDR3 DNA reads TGTGCCAGCAGCCCTTGGGCAAACAGGGCCCCTTTT.

The CDR3 DNA reads TGTGCCACCGCTCCCGGGACAGGGGGCGCGAATGAGCAGTTCTTC. It translates to CATAPGTGGANEQFF. The chain has TRBV4-2 and TRBJ2-1; 12 bases are shared with TRBD1. Germline V gene sequence: CDR1 LGHNA, CDR2 YNFKEQ. J was trimmed by 7 bases and V by 10 bases; bases with no gene match: 11. The CDR3 is made up of 15 amino acids.

The rearrangement joins TRBV4-1 to TRBJ2-1; no reliable D call. Germline CDR1 MGHRA, CDR2 YSYEKL. With 0 bases removed from V and 8 bases from J, the gap between germline ends came to 8 bases. CDR3 length: 13 residues. Written as DNA, the CDR3 is TGCGCCAGCAGCCAAGACAAATTCTATGAGCAGTTCTTC. It yields the protein CASSQDKFYEQFF.

This sequence joins TRBV6-2 or TRBV6-3 and TRBJ1-3; no definite D call. Per germline, CDR1 MNHEY and CDR2 SVGEGT. The V gene lost 6 bases and the J gene lost 0 bases, with 15 bases spanning the gap. This CDR3 spans 16 amino acids. The CDR3 DNA reads as TGTGCCAGCAGCCGTCGCGACTCTACCTCTGGAAACACCATATATTTT. Protein product: CASSRRDSTSGNTIYF.

The chain carries TRBV29-1 and TRBJ2-5; 7 positions agree with TRBD2. CDR1 and CDR2 (germline): SQVTM, ANQGSEA. V lost 3 bases to trimming and J lost 8 bases; unmatched junction nucleotides: 3. This CDR3 is built from 11 residues. The CDR3 loop reads CSVETSSTQYF. CDR3 DNA sequence: TGCAGCGTTGAGACTAGCAGCACCCAGTACTTC.

V and J are TRBV25-1 and TRBJ1-6, with TRBD1 matching 12 bases. CDR3 size: 15 residues. Germline trimming cut 8 bases from V and 11 bases from J; bases unmatched to any gene: 10. The germline gives CDR1 MGHDK, CDR2 SYGVNS. In DNA, the CDR3 is TGTGCCAGCGCCATTGGGACAGGGGGCCCGCCACCCCTCCACTTT. Translation gives CASAIGTGGPPPLHF.

CDR3 in DNA: TGTGCCAGCAGTGACGGGACTAGCGGATTCACAGATACGCAGTATTTT. The encoded protein is CASSDGTSGFTDTQYF. This rearrangement joins TRBV27 to TRBJ2-3; 11 bases fit TRBD2. The junction had 6 bases not matched to a gene; V was cut back by 5 bases and J by 2 bases. The CDR3 spans 16 residues. CDR1 and CDR2 from the germline V gene are MNHEY and SMNVEV (reference sequence).

The chain is built from TRBV30 and TRBJ1-6; TRBD1 agrees at 8 bases. This CDR3 region has 15 residues. Germline V gives CDR1 GTSNPN, CDR2 SVGIG (reference sequence). V lost 5 bases to trimming and J lost 3 bases; unmatched junction nucleotides: 6. Here the CDR3 DNA reads TGTGCCTGGGGGGACAGGCCCAACTATAATTCACCCCTCCACTTT. Its protein product is CAWGDRPNYNSPLHF.

This clone turned up a few times. V gene TRBV6-4 combines with J gene TRBJ2-2, with D tentatively TRBD2 (5 bases). V dropped 5 bases and J dropped 8 bases, with 12 bases sitting between them. Germline lookup yields CDR1 MRHNA and CDR2 SNTAGT. The CDR3 is made up of 13 amino acids. CDR3: CASSNGETGELFF. CDR3 nucleotides: TGTGCCAGCAGTAACGGGGAGACGGGGGAGCTGTTTTTT.

The rearrangement joins TRBV4-3 to TRBJ1-2; TRBD1 is a possible D gene (6 bases). CDR1 and CDR2 (germline): LGHNA, YSLEER. V was pared by 1 base and J by 4 bases, with 16 bases between. CDR3 length: 16 residues. Here the CDR3 DNA reads TGCGCCAGCAGCCAAGTTGTTAGAGGGGGGCTCTATGGCTACACCTTC. It specifies CASSQVVRGGLYGYTF.